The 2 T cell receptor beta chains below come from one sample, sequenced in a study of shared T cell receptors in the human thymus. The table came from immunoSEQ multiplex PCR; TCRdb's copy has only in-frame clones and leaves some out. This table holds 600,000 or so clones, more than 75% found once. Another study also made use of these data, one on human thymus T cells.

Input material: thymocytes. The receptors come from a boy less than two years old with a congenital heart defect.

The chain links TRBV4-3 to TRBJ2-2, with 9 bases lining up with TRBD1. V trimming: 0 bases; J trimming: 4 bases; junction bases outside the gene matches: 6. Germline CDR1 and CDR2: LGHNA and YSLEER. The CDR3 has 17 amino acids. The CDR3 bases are TGCGCCAGCAGCCAAGATCAAACAGGGGGCTTCACCGGGGAGCTGTTTTTT. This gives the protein CASSQDQTGGFTGELFF.

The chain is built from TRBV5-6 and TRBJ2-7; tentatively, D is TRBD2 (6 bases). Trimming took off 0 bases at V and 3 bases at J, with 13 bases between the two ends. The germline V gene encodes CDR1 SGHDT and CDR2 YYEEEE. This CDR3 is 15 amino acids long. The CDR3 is CASSLGSGILYEQYF. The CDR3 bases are TGTGCCAGCAGCTTGGGTAGCGGCATACTCTACGAGCAGTACTTC.